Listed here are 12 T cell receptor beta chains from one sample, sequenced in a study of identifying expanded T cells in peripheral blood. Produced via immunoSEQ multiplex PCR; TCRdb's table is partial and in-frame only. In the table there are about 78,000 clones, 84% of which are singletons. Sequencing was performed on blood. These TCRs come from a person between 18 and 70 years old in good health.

The CDR3 sequence: CASSFRGGEQYF. DNA of the CDR3: TGTGCCAGTAGTTTCAGGGGAGGCGAGCAGTACTTC. V and J are TRBV19 and TRBJ2-7; D possibly uses TRBD1 or TRBD2 (6 bases each). Per germline, CDR1 LNHDA and CDR2 SQIVND (reference sequence). CDR3 length equals 12 residues. Trimming stripped 5 bases from V and 6 bases from J, with 11 bases between.

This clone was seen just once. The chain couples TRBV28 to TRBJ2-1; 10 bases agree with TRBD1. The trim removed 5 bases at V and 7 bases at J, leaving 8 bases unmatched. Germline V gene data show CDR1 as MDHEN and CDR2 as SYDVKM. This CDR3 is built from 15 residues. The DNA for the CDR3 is TGTGCCAGCAGTCCGGGACAGGGGTTGAGGAATGAGCAGTTCTTC. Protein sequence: CASSPGQGLRNEQFF. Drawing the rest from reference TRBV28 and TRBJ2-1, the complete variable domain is DVKVTQSSRYLVKRTGEKVFLECVQDMDHENMFWYRQDPGLGLRLIYFSYDVKMKEKGDIPEGYSVSREKKERFSLILESASTNQTSMYLCASSPGQGLRNEQFFGPGTRLTVL.

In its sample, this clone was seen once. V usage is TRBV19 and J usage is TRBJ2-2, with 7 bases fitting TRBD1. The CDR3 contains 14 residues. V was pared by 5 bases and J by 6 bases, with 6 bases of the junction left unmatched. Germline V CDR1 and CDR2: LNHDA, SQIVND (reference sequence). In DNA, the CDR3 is TGTGCCAGTAGTGTTATACAGGGGCCCGGGGAGCTGTTTTTT. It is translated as CASSVIQGPGELFF.

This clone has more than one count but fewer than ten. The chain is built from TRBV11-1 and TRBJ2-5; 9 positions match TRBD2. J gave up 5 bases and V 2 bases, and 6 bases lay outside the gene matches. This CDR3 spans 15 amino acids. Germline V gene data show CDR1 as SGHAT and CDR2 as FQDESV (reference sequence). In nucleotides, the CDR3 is TGTGCCAGCAGCTTAAACGCGGGAGGGAAGGAGACCCAGTACTTC. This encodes CASSLNAGGKETQYF.

The DNA of the CDR3 is TGCAGCGTTGAACGGACAGGGGGCACTGAAGCTTTCTTT. Translation gives CSVERTGGTEAFF. The chain employs TRBV29-1 and TRBJ1-1, with 10 bases that match TRBD1. The CDR3 contains 13 residues. V gave up 2 bases and J gave up 4 bases; unmatched junction bases: 1. Germline lookup yields CDR1 SQVTM and CDR2 ANQGSEA.

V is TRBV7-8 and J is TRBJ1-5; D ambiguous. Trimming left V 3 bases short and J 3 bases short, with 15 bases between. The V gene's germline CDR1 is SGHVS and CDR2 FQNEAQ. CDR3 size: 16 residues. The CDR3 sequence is CASSFGGPGANQPQHF. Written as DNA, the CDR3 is TGTGCCAGCAGCTTCGGAGGTCCAGGAGCCAATCAGCCCCAGCATTTT.

As DNA, the CDR3 is TGTGCCAGCAGCGTAGCTGACCAGGTCCCCCAGCATTTT. Translated: CASSVADQVPQHF. This sequence joins TRBV9 and TRBJ1-5, with D hard to call. The CDR3 is 13 amino acids. V lost 0 bases, J lost 10 bases, and 11 bases lay in between. Per the germline V gene, CDR1 is SGDLS and CDR2 is YYNGEE.

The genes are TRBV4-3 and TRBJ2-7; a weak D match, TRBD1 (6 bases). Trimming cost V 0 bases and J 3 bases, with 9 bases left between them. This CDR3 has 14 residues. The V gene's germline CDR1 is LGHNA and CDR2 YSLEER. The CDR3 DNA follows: TGCGCCAGCAGCCAAGACTACAGGGACTACGAGCAGTACTTC. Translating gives CASSQDYRDYEQYF.

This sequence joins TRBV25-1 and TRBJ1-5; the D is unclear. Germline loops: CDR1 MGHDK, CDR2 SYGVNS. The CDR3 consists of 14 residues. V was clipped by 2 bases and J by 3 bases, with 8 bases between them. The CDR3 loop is CASSEGPDNQPQHF. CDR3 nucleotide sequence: TGTGCCAGCAGTGAAGGGCCGGACAATCAGCCCCAGCATTTT.

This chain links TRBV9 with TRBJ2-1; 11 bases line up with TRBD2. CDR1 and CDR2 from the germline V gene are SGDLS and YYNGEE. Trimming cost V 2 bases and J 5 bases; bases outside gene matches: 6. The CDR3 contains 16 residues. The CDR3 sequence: CASSVQGTSGNNEQFF. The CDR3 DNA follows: TGTGCCAGCAGCGTTCAAGGGACTAGCGGAAACAATGAGCAGTTCTTC.

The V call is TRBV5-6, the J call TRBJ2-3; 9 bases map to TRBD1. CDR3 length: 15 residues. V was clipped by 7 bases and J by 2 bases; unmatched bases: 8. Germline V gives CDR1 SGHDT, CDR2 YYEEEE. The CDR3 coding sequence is TGTGCCAGCTGCGGGGACAGGGTGTTCACAGATACGCAGTATTTT. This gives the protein CASCGDRVFTDTQYF.

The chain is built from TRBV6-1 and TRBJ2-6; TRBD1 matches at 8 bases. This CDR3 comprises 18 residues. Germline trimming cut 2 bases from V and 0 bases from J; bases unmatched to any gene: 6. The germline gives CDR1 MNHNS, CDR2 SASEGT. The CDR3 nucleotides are TGTGCCAGCAGTGAAATGGGACAGGTCCTCTCTGGGGCCAACGTCCTGACTTTC. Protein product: CASSEMGQVLSGANVLTF.